The clone carrying this T cell receptor (beta chain) was seen many times. The antigen remains undetermined. This entry belongs to a study of regulatory T cells in long-lasting Graves disease. Study observations and caveats: Favoring TRBV28, TRBJ1-2 and TRBJ2-5 was a feature seen in persistent disease. Relative to new patients (roughly 900), persistent patients exhibited greater sharing of public clonotypes (2,741).

Sample time point: newly diagnosed GD, antithyroid drugs for less than 3 months. Generation of the TCR library employed RNA extracted from PBMCs. The EDTA tubes were filled with about 10 milliliters of drawn peripheral blood. Both iRepertoire HTBI primers and Arm-PCR of CDR3 regions were used to build the TCR beta libraries. TCRdb independently ran MiXCR on the multiplex PCR reads; one entry per CDR3 protein. This table holds a few hundred thousand distinct CDR3 sequences, 16% found once. With 3 bases clipped from V and 10 bases from J, the junction kept 2 bases outside the gene matches. This CDR3 is built from 13 residues. Germline CDR1 is SQVTM and CDR2 is ANQGSEA. These same data were also listed under a study on T cells in Graves' hyperthyroidism and ophthalmopathy.

The material sequenced was peripheral blood mononuclear cells (PBMCs), taken at new diagnosis, from a patient treated with antithyroid drugs. The TCR was taken from a woman younger than 30 with Graves disease. The V call is TRBV29-1, the J call TRBJ2-1, with 14 nucleotides matching TRBD2. CDR3 residues: CSVEGLAGDEQFF. Written as DNA, the CDR3 is TGCAGCGTTGAGGGACTAGCGGGAGACGAGCAGTTCTTC.